A single sample gave rise to the 28 T cell receptor beta chains below, sequenced in a study of STAT5B mutations in CD4+ large granular lymphocyte leukemia. The data were produced by immunoSEQ multiplex PCR, yet TCRdb's version contains in-frame clones alone and is incomplete. Here the sample spans some 38,000 clones, 85% being singletons. Sequencing was carried out using CD4+ T cells from blood buffy coats. Receptors were obtained from a human donor in good health.

The chain combines TRBV7-9 with TRBJ1-1; D unclear. V shed 5 bases and J shed 7 bases, with 17 bases lying between them. The CDR3 is 14 residues long. Germline CDR1 is SEHNR and CDR2 is FQNEAQ (reference sequence). The CDR3 DNA sequence: TGTGCCAGCAGCCATAGGGCGATCGGGATTGAAGCTTTCTTT. It is translated as CASSHRAIGIEAFF.

This sequence joins TRBV10-3 and TRBJ2-5; 12 nucleotides match TRBD2. The CDR3 is made up of 14 amino acids. CDR1 and CDR2 from the germline V gene are ENHRY and SYGVKD. Germline trimming cut 6 bases from V and 3 bases from J; bases unmatched to any gene: 2. CDR3 protein: CAIRGLAGEETQYF. The DNA for the CDR3 is TGTGCCATCAGGGGACTAGCGGGCGAAGAGACCCAGTACTTC.

The V and J genes are TRBV5-4 and TRBJ1-2; 9 bases are a match to TRBD1. V lost 4 bases to trimming and J lost 6 bases; unmatched junction nucleotides: 7. Germline V gene lookup returns CDR1 SGHNT and CDR2 YYREEE (reference sequence). The CDR3 runs 14 residues. CDR3 sequence: CASSQGQGVHGYTF. DNA of the CDR3: TGTGCCAGCAGCCAGGGACAGGGAGTTCATGGCTACACCTTC.

This clone is a singleton in its sample. The chain joins TRBV28 to TRBJ2-3; TRBD1 aligns across 8 bases. The CDR3 sequence is 16 residues long. V shed 4 bases, J shed 1 base, and the junction held 7 bases outside the gene matches. Germline V gene sequence: CDR1 MDHEN, CDR2 SYDVKM. The chain's CDR3 is CASSSSDRVGTDTQYF. The CDR3 DNA reads TGTGCCAGCAGTTCCTCGGACAGGGTGGGCACAGATACGCAGTATTTT.

The CDR3 bases are TGTGCCAGCAGCTTAGTCCCAGATGGGGGCTACACCTTC. Amino acid sequence: CASSLVPDGGYTF. V usage is TRBV7-2 and J usage is TRBJ1-2; no reliable D call. Germline V gene data show CDR1 as SGHTA and CDR2 as FQGNSA. The ends were cut back, 1 base at V and 8 bases at J, with 11 bases in the middle. This CDR3 region has 13 residues.

V and J are TRBV29-1 and TRBJ2-4; D is possibly TRBD2 (7 bases). The CDR3 contains 14 residues. V lost 6 bases, J lost 0 bases, and 12 bases lay in between. Germline-derived CDR1 and CDR2 are SQVTM and ANQGSEA. The CDR3 DNA reads TGCAGCGTAGCGGGACACCTAGCCAAAAACATTCAGTACTTC. Translating gives CSVAGHLAKNIQYF.

This clone turned up a few times. V and J are TRBV21-1 and TRBJ1-5; the table assigns TRBD1, which was not confirmed against the DNA. TRBV21-1 is classified as a pseudogene. This CDR3 contains 18 residues. CDR3 coding DNA: TGTGCCAGCAGCCCTCCTAGGACAGGGGAATTTCGGAATCAGCCCCAGCATTTT. Protein product: CASSPPRTGEFRNQPQHF.

V is TRBV7-2 and J is TRBJ2-5; 8 bases agree with TRBD2. The V gene end was trimmed by 1 base and the J gene end by 3 bases; junction bases not matched to a gene: 1. The CDR3 sequence is 14 residues long. From germline, CDR1 is SGHTA and CDR2 FQGNSA. CDR3 DNA sequence: TGTGCCAGCAGCTTAGGTAGCGGGAAAGAGACCCAGTACTTC. The encoded protein is CASSLGSGKETQYF.

CDR3 coding DNA: TGTGCCAGCAGTTCGGGCGGTAGAACCTACGAGCAGTACTTC. It yields the protein CASSSGGRTYEQYF. This chain joins TRBV28 and TRBJ2-7; D is unclear. The CDR3 covers 14 residues. V lost 4 bases and J lost 2, with 12 bases in between. Germline V gives CDR1 MDHEN, CDR2 SYDVKM.

V usage is TRBV7-2 and J usage is TRBJ2-5, with D possibly being TRBD1 (6 bases). The DNA matches TRBJ2-7 better at its end, which makes the J call doubtful. The CDR3 loop spans 14 amino acids. CDR1 and CDR2 from the germline V gene are SGHTA and FQGNSA. The CDR3 DNA follows: TGTGCCAGCAGCTTTCGTAAAGGGGGAAGCGAGCAGTACTTC. Translation: CASSFRKGGSEQYF.

J is TRBJ2-3 and V is TRBV5-1; either TRBD1 or TRBD2 may supply D (5 bases each). The germline CDR1 and CDR2 sequences are SGHRS and YFSETQ. Trimming shortened V by 1 base and J by 5 bases, and 11 bases separated the two germline ends. The CDR3 has 14 residues. Here the CDR3 DNA reads TGCGCCAGCAGCTTGTACGGGACGAGAGATACGCAGTATTTT. Protein product: CASSLYGTRDTQYF.

The CDR3 spells CASSHRQGRGYGYTF. DNA of the CDR3: TGTGCCAGCAGTCACAGACAGGGAAGGGGGTATGGCTACACCTTC. The V call is TRBV6-5, the J call TRBJ1-2; 7 positions agree with TRBD1. Germline loops: CDR1 MNHEY, CDR2 SVGAGI. With V trimmed by 5 bases and J by 5 bases, 11 bases remained unmatched. CDR3 size: 15 residues.

V gene TRBV5-4 combines with J gene TRBJ1-2, with 9 positions matching TRBD1. The CDR3 sequence is 14 residues long. Per the germline V gene, CDR1 is SGHNT and CDR2 is YYREEE (reference sequence). The V and J ends lost 0 bases and 4 bases, in that order; junction bases with no gene match: 1. CDR3 residues: CASSLAQGAYGYTF. DNA for the CDR3: TGTGCCAGCAGCTTGGCACAGGGGGCCTATGGCTACACCTTC.

The CDR3 here is CASSPSRGSDTEAFF. The CDR3 region has the DNA TGTGCCAGCTCCCCGTCTCGAGGGAGTGACACTGAAGCTTTCTTT. The V and J genes are TRBV18 and TRBJ1-1; D gene unclear. In germline, CDR1 is KGHSH, CDR2 LQKENI. This CDR3 region has 15 residues. The ends were cut back, 6 bases at V and 3 bases at J, with 17 bases in the middle. The variable domain in full, completed from reference TRBV18 and TRBJ1-1, reads NAGVMQNPRHLVRRRGQEARLRCSPMKGHSHVYWYRQLPEEGLKFMVYLQKENIIDESGMPKERFSAEFPKEGPSILRIQQVVRGDSAAYFCASSPSRGSDTEAFFGQGTRLTVV.

The rearrangement uses TRBV9 and TRBJ2-3; 8 bases align to TRBD2. The CDR3 is 15 residues long. CDR1 is SGDLS, CDR2 YYNGEE, per germline. V shed 0 bases and J 5 bases; nucleotides not matched to a gene: 5. The CDR3 nucleotides read TGTGCCAGCAGCGTAGTCGGGAGGGTTGGAGATACGCAGTATTTT. It codes for CASSVVGRVGDTQYF.

The rearrangement uses TRBV4-1 and TRBJ2-1, with D uncertain. The CDR3 loop spans 11 amino acids. V dropped 3 bases and J dropped 9 bases, with 6 bases sitting between them. Per germline, CDR1 MGHRA and CDR2 YSYEKL. The CDR3 here is CASSQGPEQFF. The CDR3 DNA sequence: TGCGCCAGCAGCCAGGGTCCTGAGCAGTTCTTC.

V gene TRBV27 combines with J gene TRBJ2-3, with TRBD1 matching 7 bases. This CDR3 spans 15 amino acids. The germline V gene encodes CDR1 MNHEY and CDR2 SMNVEV (reference sequence). V was pared by 2 bases and J by 0 bases, with 2 bases of the junction left unmatched. The CDR3, as DNA: TGTGCCAGCAGTTTACGACAGGGTAGCACAGATACGCAGTATTTT. The encoded protein is CASSLRQGSTDTQYF.

This clone showed up just once. The chain joins TRBV28 to TRBJ1-4; D ambiguous. Trimming removed 5 bases at V and 3 bases at J, with 16 bases between. The CDR3 contains 16 residues. Germline V gives CDR1 MDHEN, CDR2 SYDVKM. The CDR3 DNA reads TGTGCCAGCAGTCCGAGAGTTGGGAAGGCTAATGAAAAACTGTTTTTT. Translating gives CASSPRVGKANEKLFF.

V usage is TRBV7-2 and J usage is TRBJ2-3; 13 bases line up with TRBD2. Germline V CDR1 and CDR2: SGHTA, FQGNSA. CDR3 length: 16 amino acids. The junction had 3 bases not matched to a gene; V was cut back by 4 bases and J by 2 bases. The CDR3: CASSSGTSGDTDTQYF. The DNA of the CDR3 is TGTGCCAGCAGCTCGGGGACTAGCGGGGACACAGATACGCAGTATTTT.

The chain couples TRBV7-7 to TRBJ2-2; D gene unclear. The CDR3 runs to 14 residues. Germline-derived CDR1 and CDR2 are SSHAT and FNYEAQ (reference sequence). V was trimmed by 6 bases and J by 1 base, leaving 9 bases between them. The CDR3 protein is CASRKNRNTGELFF. The CDR3 coding sequence is TGTGCCAGCAGGAAGAACAGGAACACCGGGGAGCTGTTTTTT.

The rearrangement joins TRBV2 to TRBJ1-2, with D possibly being TRBD1 (5 bases). Looked up from germline, CDR1 is SNHLY and CDR2 is FYNNEI. The CDR3 length is 13 residues. Between the trimmed V and J ends, which lost 3 bases and 4 bases, there was a span of 9 bases. CDR3 protein: CASSDRESYGYTF. CDR3 bases: TGTGCCAGCAGTGACAGGGAGAGCTATGGCTACACCTTC.

This rearrangement joins TRBV29-1 to TRBJ2-5, with D hard to call. Trimming took off 2 bases at V and 7 bases at J, with 17 bases between the two ends. The length of the CDR3 is 14 residues. Germline values: CDR1 SQVTM, CDR2 ANQGSEA. Here the CDR3 reads CSVERPPGLVTQYF. DNA of the CDR3: TGCAGCGTTGAAAGGCCCCCCGGTTTAGTGACCCAGTACTTC.

The chain links TRBV19 to TRBJ2-1; TRBD2 matches at 7 bases. The CDR3 totals 13 residues. The junction had 7 bases not matched to a gene; V was cut back by 0 bases and J by 14 bases. Per the germline V gene, CDR1 is LNHDA and CDR2 is SQIVND (reference sequence). Here the CDR3 DNA reads TGTGCCAGTAGTATAGATAACGAGGCGGGGGAGTTCTTC. Encoded protein: CASSIDNEAGEFF. The full variable domain, in which reference TRBV19 and TRBJ2-1 provide the parts outside the CDR3, is DGGITQSPKYLFRKEGQNVTLSCEQNLNHDAMYWYRQDPGQGLRLIYYSQIVNDFQKGDIAEGYSVSREKKESFPLTVTSAQKNPTAFYLCASSIDNEAGEFFGPGTRLTVL.

V and J are TRBV11-3 and TRBJ2-5; 8 bases are a match to TRBD2. Trimming cost V 3 bases and J 2 bases; bases outside gene matches: 11. The CDR3 loop spans 17 amino acids. Looked up from germline, CDR1 is SGHNT and CDR2 is YENEEA. For the CDR3, the DNA is TGTGCCAGCAGCTTTGGGGGTCGGCGGGGGGTTCAAGAGACCCAGTACTTC. Protein product: CASSFGGRRGVQETQYF. Variable domain in full (rest from reference TRBV11-3 and TRBJ2-5): EAGVVQSPRYKIIEKKQPVAFWCNPISGHNTLYWYLQNLGQGPELLIRYENEEAVDDSQLPKDRFSAERLKGVDSTLKIQPAELGDSAVYLCASSFGGRRGVQETQYFGPGTRLLVL.

This chain links TRBV5-4 with TRBJ2-5; TRBD2 agrees at 10 bases. J gave up 5 bases and V 1 base, and 5 bases lay outside the gene matches. Germline-derived CDR1 and CDR2 are SGHNT and YYREEE (reference sequence). The CDR3 totals 15 residues. CDR3 nucleotide sequence: TGTGCCAGCAGCTTGTTAGCGGGAGGCGGGGAGACCCAGTACTTC. The encoded protein is CASSLLAGGGETQYF.

The genes are TRBV5-1 and TRBJ2-7, with D perhaps matching TRBD2 (5 bases). There are 14 residues in the CDR3. The V gene lost 4 bases and the J gene lost 3 bases, with 14 bases spanning the gap. The germline V gene has CDR1 SGHRS and CDR2 YFSETQ. CDR3 protein: CASSPVPGNYEQYF. CDR3 bases: TGCGCCAGCAGCCCGGTCCCGGGGAACTACGAGCAGTACTTC.

The chain joins TRBV18 to TRBJ1-3; the D is unclear. Germline CDR1 and CDR2: KGHSH and LQKENI. This CDR3 contains 13 residues. V lost 4 bases, J lost 0 bases, and 4 bases lay in between. For the CDR3, the DNA is TGTGCCAGCTCACACAACTCTGGAAACACCATATATTTT. This codes for CASSHNSGNTIYF.

V is TRBV7-2 and J is TRBJ1-1, with D possibly being TRBD1 (5 bases). Trimming removed 1 base at V and 8 bases at J, with 17 bases between. Germline CDR1 and CDR2: SGHTA and FQGNSA. This CDR3 region has 15 residues. This chain's CDR3 is CASSLVLGLGLEAFF. The CDR3 DNA is TGTGCCAGCAGCTTAGTATTGGGGCTGGGTCTAGAAGCTTTCTTT.